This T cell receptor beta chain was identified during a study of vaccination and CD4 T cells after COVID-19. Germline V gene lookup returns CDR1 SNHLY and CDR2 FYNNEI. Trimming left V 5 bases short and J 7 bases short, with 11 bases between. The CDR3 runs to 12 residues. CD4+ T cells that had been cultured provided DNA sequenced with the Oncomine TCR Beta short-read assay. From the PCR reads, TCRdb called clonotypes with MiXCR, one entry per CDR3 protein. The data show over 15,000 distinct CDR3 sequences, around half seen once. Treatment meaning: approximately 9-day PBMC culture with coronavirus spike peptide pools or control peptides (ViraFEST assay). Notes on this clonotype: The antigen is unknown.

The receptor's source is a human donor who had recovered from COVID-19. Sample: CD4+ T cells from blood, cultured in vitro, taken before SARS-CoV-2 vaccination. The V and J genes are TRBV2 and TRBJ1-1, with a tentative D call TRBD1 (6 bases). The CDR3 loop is CASSLGQYEAFF. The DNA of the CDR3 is TGTGCCAGCAGTTTAGGACAGTATGAAGCTTTCTTT.